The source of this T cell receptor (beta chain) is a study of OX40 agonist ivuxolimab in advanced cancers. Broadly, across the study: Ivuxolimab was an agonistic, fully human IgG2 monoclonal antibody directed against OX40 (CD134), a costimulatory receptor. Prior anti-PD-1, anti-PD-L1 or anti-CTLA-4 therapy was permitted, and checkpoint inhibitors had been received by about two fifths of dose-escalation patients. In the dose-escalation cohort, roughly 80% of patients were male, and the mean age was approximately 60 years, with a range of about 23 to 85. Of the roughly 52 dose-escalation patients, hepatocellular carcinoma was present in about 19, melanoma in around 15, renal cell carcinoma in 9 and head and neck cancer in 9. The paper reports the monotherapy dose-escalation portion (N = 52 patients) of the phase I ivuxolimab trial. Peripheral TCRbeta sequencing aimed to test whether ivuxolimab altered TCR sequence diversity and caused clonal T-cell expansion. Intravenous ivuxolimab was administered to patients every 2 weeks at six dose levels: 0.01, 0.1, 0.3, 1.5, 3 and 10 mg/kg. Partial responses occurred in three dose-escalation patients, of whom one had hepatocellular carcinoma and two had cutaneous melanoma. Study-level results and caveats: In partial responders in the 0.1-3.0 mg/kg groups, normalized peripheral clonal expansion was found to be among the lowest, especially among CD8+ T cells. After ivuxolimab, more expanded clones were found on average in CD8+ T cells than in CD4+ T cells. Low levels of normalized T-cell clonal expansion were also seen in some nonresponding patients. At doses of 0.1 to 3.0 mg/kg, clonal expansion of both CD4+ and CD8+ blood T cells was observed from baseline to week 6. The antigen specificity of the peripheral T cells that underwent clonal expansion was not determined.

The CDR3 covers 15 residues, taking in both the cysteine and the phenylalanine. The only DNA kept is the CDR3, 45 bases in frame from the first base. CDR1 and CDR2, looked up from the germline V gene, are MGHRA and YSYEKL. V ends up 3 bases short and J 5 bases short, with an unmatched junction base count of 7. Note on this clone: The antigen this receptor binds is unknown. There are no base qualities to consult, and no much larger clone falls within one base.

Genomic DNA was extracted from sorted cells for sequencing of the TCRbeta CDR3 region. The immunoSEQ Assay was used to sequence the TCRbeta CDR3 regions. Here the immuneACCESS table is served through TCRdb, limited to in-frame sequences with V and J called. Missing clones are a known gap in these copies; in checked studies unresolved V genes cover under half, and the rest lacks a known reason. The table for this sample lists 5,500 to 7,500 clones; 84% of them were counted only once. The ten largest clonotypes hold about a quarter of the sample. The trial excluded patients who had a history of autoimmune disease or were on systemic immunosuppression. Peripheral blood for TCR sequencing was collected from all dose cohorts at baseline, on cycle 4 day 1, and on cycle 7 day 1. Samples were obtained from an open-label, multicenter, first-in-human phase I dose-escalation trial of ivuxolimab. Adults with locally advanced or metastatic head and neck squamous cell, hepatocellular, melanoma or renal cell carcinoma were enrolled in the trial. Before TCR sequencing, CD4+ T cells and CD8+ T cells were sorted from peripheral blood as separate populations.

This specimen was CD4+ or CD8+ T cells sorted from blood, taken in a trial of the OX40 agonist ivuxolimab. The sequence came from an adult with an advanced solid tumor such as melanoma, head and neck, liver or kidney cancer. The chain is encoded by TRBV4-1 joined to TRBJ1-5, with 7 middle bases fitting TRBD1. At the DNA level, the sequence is TGCGCCAGCAGCCAGGGAGGAGGGGGCTATCAGCCCCAGCATTTT. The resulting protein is CASSQGGGGYQPQHF.